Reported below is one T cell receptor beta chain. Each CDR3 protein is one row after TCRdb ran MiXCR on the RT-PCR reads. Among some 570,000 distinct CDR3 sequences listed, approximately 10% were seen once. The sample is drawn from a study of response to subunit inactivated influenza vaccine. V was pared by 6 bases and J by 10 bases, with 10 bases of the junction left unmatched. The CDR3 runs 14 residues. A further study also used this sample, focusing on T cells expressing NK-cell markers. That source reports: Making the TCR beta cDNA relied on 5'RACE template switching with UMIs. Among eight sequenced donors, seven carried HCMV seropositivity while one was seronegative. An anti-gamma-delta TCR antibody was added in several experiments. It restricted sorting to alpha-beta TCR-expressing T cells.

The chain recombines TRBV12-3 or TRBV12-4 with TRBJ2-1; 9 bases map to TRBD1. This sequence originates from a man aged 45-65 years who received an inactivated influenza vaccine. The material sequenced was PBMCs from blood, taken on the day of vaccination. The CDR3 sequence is CASSWGQGVGEQFF. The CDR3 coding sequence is TGTGCCAGCAGCTGGGGACAGGGAGTAGGGGAGCAGTTCTTC.